This TCR beta chain is from a study of blood T cell repertoires in COVID-19. Whole-study context: Sources were T cells, B-cell-depleted T cells, or PBMCs; the material itself was cDNA or gDNA.

V was trimmed by 5 bases and J by 3 bases, leaving 11 bases between them. Germline V lookup: CDR1 SNHLY, CDR2 FYNNEI. This CDR3 spans 13 amino acids. In the study's own analysis: Researchers report that nucleated cell counts were estimated from reference gene primer amplification. Libraries were prepared by immunoSEQ multiplex PCR; TCRdb keeps only in-frame clonotypes and omits some of them. That table gives V, J and clone size, and the DNA gave D and trimming. In the table there are 300,000 to 400,000 clones, 85% to 90% of which are singletons. Study members were between roughly 18 and 100 years old and lived in 24 US regions. Cohort placement rested on clinical history that participants reported themselves.

This TCR was recovered from a woman aged 25 to 39 with acute COVID-19. The V and J genes are TRBV2 and TRBJ2-7; possible D gene TRBD2, 6 bases. Sequenced input: PBMCs or T cells enriched from blood (not recorded which). CDR3 sequence: CASSLSGGYEQYF. DNA of the CDR3: TGTGCCAGCAGTCTTTCCGGGGGCTACGAGCAGTACTTC.